The table lists the clone carrying this T cell receptor delta chain with a few counts. This sample also contains other DNA sequences that code for the same CDR3. The entry originates in a study of gamma-delta chains in newborns, infants, children. About the research overall: Microbial exposure reportedly drives polyclonal innate γδ T cell expansion after birth.

TCRdb re-identified clones in the reads via CATT. This table has roughly 11,000 delta-chain clones, 8.5% to 9% appearing once. This CDR3 comprises 18 residues. V trimming: 1 base; J trimming: 1 base; junction bases outside the gene matches: 1. Per germline, CDR1 GEAIGNYY and CDR2 EKD. The V and J genes are TRDV2 and TRDJ3, with TRDD3 identical over 12 bases. Sequencing was performed on blood. This receptor was obtained from a child who was a newborn, infant or young child, either healthy, febrile or measles-vaccinated (not recorded which). CDR3 region: CACDTLGDTSWDTRQMFF. CDR3 in DNA: TGTGCCTGTGACACTCTGGGGGATACGTCCTGGGACACCCGACAGATGTTTTTC.